This TCR beta chain appears in the sequencing data of a study of cytomegalovirus exposure and HLA in healthy donors. As for the study in general: Earlier results showed approximately 110 million unique TCR beta sequences derived from approximately 170 million T cells.

CDR1 and CDR2 from the germline V gene are SGHTA and FQGNSA. CDR3 size: 13 residues. The V gene lost 2 bases and the J gene lost 1 base, with 6 bases spanning the gap. Comments on this clone: Its antigen remains unidentified.

Study outcomes and limitations: Later, an analysis found that common viral pathogens appeared to be linked with several of the most significant clusters. Cytomegalovirus status, reportedly, was diagnosed with high specificity and sensitivity by the classifier. The authors reported that TCR beta sequences could predict HLA-A and HLA-B alleles. These predictions were accurate for most subjects in the first cohort.

It was with 60 Vbeta and 13 Jbeta primers that the PCR ran. Some clones are missing from TCRdb's copy, which holds only in-frame ones; the method was immunoSEQ multiplex PCR. The data hold 65,000 to 80,000 clones, with less than 80% observed a single time. The TCR was taken from a middle-aged woman in good health and CMV-seropositive. The chain combines TRBV7-2 with TRBJ2-7; D unresolved. The sequenced sample was PBMCs. CDR3 in amino acids: CASSLSSSYEQYF. As DNA, the CDR3 is TGTGCCAGCAGCTTATCCAGTTCCTACGAGCAGTACTTC.